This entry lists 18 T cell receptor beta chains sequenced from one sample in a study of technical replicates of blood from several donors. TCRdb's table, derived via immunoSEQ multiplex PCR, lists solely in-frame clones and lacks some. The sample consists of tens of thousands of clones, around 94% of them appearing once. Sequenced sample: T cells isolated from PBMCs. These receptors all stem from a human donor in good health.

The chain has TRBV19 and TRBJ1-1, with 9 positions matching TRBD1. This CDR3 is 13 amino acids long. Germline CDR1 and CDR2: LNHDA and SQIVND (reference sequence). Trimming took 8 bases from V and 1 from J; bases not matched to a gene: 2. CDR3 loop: CASLTGGNTEAFF. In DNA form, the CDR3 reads TGTGCCAGTTTGACAGGGGGGAACACTGAAGCTTTCTTT.

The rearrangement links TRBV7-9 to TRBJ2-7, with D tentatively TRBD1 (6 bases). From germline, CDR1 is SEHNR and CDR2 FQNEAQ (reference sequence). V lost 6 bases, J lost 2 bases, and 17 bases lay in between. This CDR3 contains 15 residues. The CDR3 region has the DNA TGTGCCAGCAGGGCTAGGACAGAGGGGCCCTACGAGCAGTACTTC. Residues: CASRARTEGPYEQYF.

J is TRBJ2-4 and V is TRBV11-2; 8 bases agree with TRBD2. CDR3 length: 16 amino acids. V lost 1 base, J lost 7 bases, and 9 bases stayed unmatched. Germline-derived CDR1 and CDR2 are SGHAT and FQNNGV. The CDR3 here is CASSLGRGAPLNIQYF. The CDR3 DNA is TGTGCCAGCAGCTTAGGGCGGGGGGCGCCCCTCAACATTCAGTACTTC.

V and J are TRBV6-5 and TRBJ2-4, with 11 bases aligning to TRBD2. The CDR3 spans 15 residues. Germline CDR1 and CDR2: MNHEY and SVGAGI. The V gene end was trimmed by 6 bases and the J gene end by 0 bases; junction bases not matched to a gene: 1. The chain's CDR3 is CASRGLAEAKNIQYF. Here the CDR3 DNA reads TGTGCCAGCAGGGGACTAGCGGAAGCCAAAAACATTCAGTACTTC.

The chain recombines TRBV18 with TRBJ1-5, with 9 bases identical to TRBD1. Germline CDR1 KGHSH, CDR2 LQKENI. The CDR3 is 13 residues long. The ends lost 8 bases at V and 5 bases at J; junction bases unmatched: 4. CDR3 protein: CASARQGDQPQHF. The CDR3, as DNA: TGTGCCAGCGCAAGACAGGGGGATCAGCCCCAGCATTTT.

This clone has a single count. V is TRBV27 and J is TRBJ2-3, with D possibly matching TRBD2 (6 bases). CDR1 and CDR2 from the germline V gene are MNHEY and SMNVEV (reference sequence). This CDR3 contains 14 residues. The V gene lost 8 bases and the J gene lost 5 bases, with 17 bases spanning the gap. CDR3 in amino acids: CASAGIGRLDTQYF. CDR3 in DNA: TGTGCCAGCGCGGGGATCGGACGGTTAGATACGCAGTATTTT.

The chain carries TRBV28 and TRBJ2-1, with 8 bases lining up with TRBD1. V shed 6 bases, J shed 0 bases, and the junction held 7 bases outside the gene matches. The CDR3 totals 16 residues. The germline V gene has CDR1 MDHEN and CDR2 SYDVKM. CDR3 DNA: TGTGCCAGCAGGCAAACAGGGGGTCCCTCCTACAATGAGCAGTTCTTC. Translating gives CASRQTGGPSYNEQFF.

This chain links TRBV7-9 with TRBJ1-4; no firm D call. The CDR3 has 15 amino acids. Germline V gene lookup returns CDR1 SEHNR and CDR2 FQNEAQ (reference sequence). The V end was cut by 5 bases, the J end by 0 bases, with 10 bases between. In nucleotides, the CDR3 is TGTGCCAGCAGCCGGATCGGGACAACTAATGAAAAACTGTTTTTT. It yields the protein CASSRIGTTNEKLFF. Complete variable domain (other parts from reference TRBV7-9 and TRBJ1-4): DTGVSQNPRHKITKRGQNVTFRCDPISEHNRLYWYRQTLGQGPEFLTYFQNEAQLEKSRLLSDRFSAERPKGSFSTLEIQRTEQGDSAMYLCASSRIGTTNEKLFFGSGTQLSVL.

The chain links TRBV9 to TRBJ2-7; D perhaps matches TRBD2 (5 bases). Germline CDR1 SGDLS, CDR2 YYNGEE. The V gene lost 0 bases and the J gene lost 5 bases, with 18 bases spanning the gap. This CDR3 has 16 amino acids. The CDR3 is CASSVEARGVVDEQYF. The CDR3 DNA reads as TGTGCCAGCAGCGTAGAGGCCCGGGGAGTAGTCGACGAGCAGTACTTC.

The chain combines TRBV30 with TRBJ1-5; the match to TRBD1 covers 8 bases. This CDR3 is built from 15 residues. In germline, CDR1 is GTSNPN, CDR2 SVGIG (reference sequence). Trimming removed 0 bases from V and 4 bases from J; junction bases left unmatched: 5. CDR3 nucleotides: TGTGCCTGGAGTGTACGGCAGGGGGCGAATCAGCCCCAGCATTTT. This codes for CAWSVRQGANQPQHF.

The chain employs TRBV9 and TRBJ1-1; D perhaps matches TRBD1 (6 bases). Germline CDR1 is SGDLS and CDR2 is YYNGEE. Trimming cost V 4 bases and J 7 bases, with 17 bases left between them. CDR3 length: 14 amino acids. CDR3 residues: CASSPRGGFNEAFF. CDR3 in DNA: TGTGCCAGCAGCCCGAGGGGGGGTTTTAATGAAGCTTTCTTT.

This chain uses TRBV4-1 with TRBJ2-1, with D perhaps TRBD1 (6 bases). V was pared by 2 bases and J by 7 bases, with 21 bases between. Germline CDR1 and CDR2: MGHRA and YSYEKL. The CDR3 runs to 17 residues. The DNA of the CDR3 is TGCGCCAGCAGCCAACTCCCGGGGCAGGGGAAGGAAAATGAGCAGTTCTTC. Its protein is CASSQLPGQGKENEQFF.

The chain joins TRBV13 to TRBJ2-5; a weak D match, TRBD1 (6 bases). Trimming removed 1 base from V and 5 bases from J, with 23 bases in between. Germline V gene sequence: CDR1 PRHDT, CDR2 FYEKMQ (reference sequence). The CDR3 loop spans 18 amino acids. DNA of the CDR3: TGTGCCAGCAGCTTAGAGGGGTTAGGGGGATCAGGGCACGAGACCCAGTACTTC. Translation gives CASSLEGLGGSGHETQYF.

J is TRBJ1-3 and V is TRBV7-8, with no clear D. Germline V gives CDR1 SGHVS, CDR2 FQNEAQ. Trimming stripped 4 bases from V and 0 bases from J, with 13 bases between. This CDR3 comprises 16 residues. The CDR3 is CASSSLGLHSGNTIYF. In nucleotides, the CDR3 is TGTGCCAGCAGCTCTCTAGGTCTACACTCTGGAAACACCATATATTTT.

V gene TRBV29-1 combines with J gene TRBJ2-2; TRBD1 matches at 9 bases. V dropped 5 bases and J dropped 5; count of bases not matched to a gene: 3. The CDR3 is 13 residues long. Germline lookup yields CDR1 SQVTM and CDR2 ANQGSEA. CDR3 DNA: TGCAGCGTTAGGGACAGGGAAACCGGGGAGCTGTTTTTT. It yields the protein CSVRDRETGELFF.

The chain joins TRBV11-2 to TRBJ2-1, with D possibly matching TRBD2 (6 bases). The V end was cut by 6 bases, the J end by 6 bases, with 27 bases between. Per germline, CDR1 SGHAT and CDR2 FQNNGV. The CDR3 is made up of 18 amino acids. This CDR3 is CASSYTVRGGRGGNEQFF. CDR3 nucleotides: TGTGCCAGCAGTTACACCGTAAGGGGCGGACGGGGAGGCAATGAGCAGTTCTTC.

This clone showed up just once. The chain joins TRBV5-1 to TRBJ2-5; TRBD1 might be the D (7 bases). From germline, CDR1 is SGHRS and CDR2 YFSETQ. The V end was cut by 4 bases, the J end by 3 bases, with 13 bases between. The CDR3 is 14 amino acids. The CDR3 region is CASSGGTAEETQYF. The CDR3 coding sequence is TGCGCCAGCAGCGGGGGGACAGCCGAAGAGACCCAGTACTTC.

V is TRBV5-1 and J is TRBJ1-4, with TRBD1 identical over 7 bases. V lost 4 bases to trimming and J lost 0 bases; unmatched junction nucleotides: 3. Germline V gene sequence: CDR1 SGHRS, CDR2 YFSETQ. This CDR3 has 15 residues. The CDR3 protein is CASSGDSATNEKLFF. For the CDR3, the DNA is TGCGCCAGCAGCGGGGACAGTGCAACTAATGAAAAACTGTTTTTT.